The clone carrying this TCR beta chain was detected a few times. This specimen belongs to a study of identical twins. One entry per CDR3 protein, called by TCRdb with MiXCR from the 5' RACE reads. The profile shows 550,000 to 800,000 distinct CDR3 sequences, less than 9% of them singletons. Germline V gives CDR1 LGHDT, CDR2 YNNKEL (reference sequence). Trimming took off 1 base at V and 4 bases at J, with 11 bases between the two ends. The CDR3 has 14 residues. The same sample was also used in a study of yellow fever vaccine responses in identical twins.

The V call is TRBV3-1, the J call TRBJ2-7, with a tentative D call TRBD2 (6 bases). This sequence originates from a young woman in good health. Specimen: PBMCs. The CDR3 reads CASSQAFGGYEQYF. CDR3 bases: TGTGCCAGCAGCCAAGCATTCGGGGGATACGAGCAGTACTTC.